This T cell receptor (beta chain) originates from a study of T cells after posttransplantation cyclophosphamide. The ends were cut back, 5 bases at V and 6 bases at J, with 17 bases in the middle. Germline-derived CDR1 and CDR2 are SGHAT and FQNNGV. CDR3 length: 15 amino acids. Data came from immunoSEQ multiplex PCR; TCRdb stores just in-frame clones and leaves some out. Singletons are absent from the sample, which has 25,000 to 35,000 clones. This clone was counted only a few times. The V gene is TRBV11-2, the J gene TRBJ2-4; D perhaps matches TRBD1 (7 bases). The sequenced sample was PBMCs. The TCR comes from a woman in her twenties or thirties in good health and a related stem cell transplant donor. CDR3 amino acids: CASSPARQGGNIQYF. CDR3 DNA sequence: TGTGCCAGCAGCCCAGCCAGACAGGGAGGAAACATTCAGTACTTC.